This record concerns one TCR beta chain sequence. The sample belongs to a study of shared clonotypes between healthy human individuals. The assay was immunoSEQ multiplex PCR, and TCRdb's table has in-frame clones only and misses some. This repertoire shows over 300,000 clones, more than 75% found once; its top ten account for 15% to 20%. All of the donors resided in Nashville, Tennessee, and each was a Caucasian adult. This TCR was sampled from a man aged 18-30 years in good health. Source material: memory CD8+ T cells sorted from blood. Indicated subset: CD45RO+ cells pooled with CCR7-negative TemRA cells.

CDR3 region: CASSHGDNYGYTF. As DNA, the CDR3 is TGCGCCAGCAGTCACGGGGACAACTATGGCTACACCTTC. V and J are TRBV10-2 and TRBJ1-2; D possibly corresponds to TRBD1 (5 bases). The V end lost 5 bases, the J end lost 2 bases, and 9 bases lay between the germline ends. Germline V gene lookup returns CDR1 WSHSY and CDR2 SAAADI. This CDR3 contains 13 residues.